A single T cell receptor beta chain is shown here with its context. This clone has only a few counts. What antigen it recognizes has not been identified. Per-nucleotide qualities are absent, and no much larger clonotype sits a single base away. According to the study, the label for this sample's time point signals: week 47, end of study. Each vaccine dose was 300 ug of a 20-mer mutant IDH1 peptide in Montanide, given subcutaneously with topical imiquimod. Patients were given eight vaccinations, in weeks 1, 3, 5, 7, 11, 15, 19 and 23, which matched visits V03 through V10. Donors had newly diagnosed WHO grade 3 or 4 IDH1-mutant astrocytomas with loss of nuclear ATRX. The samples were drawn from NOA16, a multicentre, single-arm, open-label phase I trial in Germany that tested a mutant IDH1 peptide vaccine in humans for the first time. The DNeasy Blood and Tissue Kit was used to extract genomic DNA from EDTA blood for TCRB sequencing.

This specimen comes from a study of a mutant IDH1 vaccine in newly diagnosed glioma listed by TCRdb under 2021. At the level of the whole study: Vaccination started 4-6 weeks after radiotherapy alone, or was given together with temozolomide cycles in the groups whose treatment included chemotherapy. Of the approximately 29 treated patients, 62.5% were male and roughly 38% were female, and a mean age of roughly 37 years was recorded. Longitudinal TCRB deep sequencing was performed for about two dozen treated patients wherever samples were available for exploratory analyses. Peripheral blood samples were drawn at six visits, namely V03 (baseline), V05, V07, V10, V12 and V13. Before enrollment, most patients had been given radiochemotherapy with temozolomide as standard therapy, while the rest had received either radiotherapy alone or temozolomide alone. Visit V12 was the week-35 safety follow-up and visit V13 was the week-47 end of study. General study outcomes and caveats: Selection of PBMC samples for TCRB deep sequencing was based on availability. The authors noted that analyses of patient blood samples could not be reproduced because of sample limitations. Changes in the top peripheral T cell clonotypes picked up by TCRB sequencing did not appear to be linked to pseudoprogression. Across multiple MHC alleles, vaccine-induced immune responses were seen in 90% to 95% of patients.

Library preparation used the immunoSEQ multiplex PCR assay. Rearranged TCR beta chain sequences were amplified with the hsTCRB Kit following the manufacturer's protocol. An Illumina MiSeq was used to sequence the TCRB libraries. Per the original workflow: The kit vendor's proprietary platform handled demultiplexing, trimming and gene mapping. In TCRdb, the immuneACCESS table is reduced to in-frame sequences with V and J assigned. These tables do not hold every clone; where another copy was compared, an unresolved V gene accounts for under half, and the others remain unexplained. The D gene and trimming were derived from the DNA, and the V and J assignments and clone size from that table. The table for this sample lists 30,000 to 40,000 clones; 87% of them were counted only once. Clones ranked in the top ten supply around 11% of the sample. Reading from cysteine to phenylalanine, the CDR3 counts 14 amino acids. Only the CDR3 DNA is retained, 42 bases long and in frame from the first base. CDR1 and CDR2, per the germline V gene, are SQVTM and ANQGSEA. The germline ends are 15 bases apart after V is trimmed by 7 bases and J by 0 bases.

The receptor was isolated from a woman aged 25 to 39 with glioma. The source material was PBMCs, sampled from a glioma patient whose treatment included an IDH1 peptide vaccine. Here the chain combines TRBV29-1 and TRBJ1-1, with no confident D gene call. CDR3 reads: CSAEQSRLNTEAFF. Read as DNA, the sequence is TGCAGCGCAGAACAATCCCGTTTGAACACTGAAGCTTTCTTT.